Listed here is a single T cell receptor (beta chain). This entry is derived from a study of technical replicates of blood from several donors. Assay used: immunoSEQ multiplex PCR; TCRdb lists only in-frame clones, some missing. The sample holds about 70,000 clones, approximately 86% seen once. V gave up 6 bases and J gave up 2 bases, with 16 bases separating them. This CDR3 contains 16 residues. The rearrangement uses TRBV23-1 and TRBJ2-2; TRBD1 might be the D (6 bases). TRBV23-1 is recorded as an ORF, its role being uncertain. This clonotype was sampled from a human donor in good health. Some clones in this sample may be carry-over from other donors' samples. Specimen: PBMCs. The CDR3 DNA reads as TGCGCCAGCAGACCAAGAAGGGGGTCCAACACCGGGGAGCTGTTTTTT. It encodes CASRPRRGSNTGELFF.